The rows below give T cell receptor beta chains drawn from one sample of a study of blood T cell repertoires in COVID-19. Sequencing used immunoSEQ multiplex PCR; TCRdb keeps in-frame clones, though not all of them. Of tens of thousands of clones in the sample, 85% to 90% were seen once. Source material: peripheral blood. The receptors were sampled from a man aged 70 or older with active or convalescent COVID-19. The CDR3 runs from the conserved cysteine through the conserved F or W. The order of the fields is clone size, D gene, V gene, J gene, CDR3 protein, CDR3 DNA. A D gene is named only where the DNA matches it firmly. Clone size is given for some rows only: seen once, a few or many times, or a class if the clone is expanded.

clone_size: .; d_call: TRBD2; v_call: TRBV2; j_call: TRBJ2-1; cdr3_aa: CASSEWSSGSGEQFF; cdr3_nt: TGTGCCAGCAGTGAATGGTCTAGCGGGAGCGGTGAGCAGTTCTTC
clone_size: .; d_call: .; v_call: TRBV2; j_call: TRBJ1-6; cdr3_aa: CASSDGRGPNSPLHF; cdr3_nt: TGTGCCAGCAGTGACGGGAGGGGTCCCAATTCACCCCTCCACTTT
clone_size: .; d_call: .; v_call: TRBV24-1; j_call: TRBJ2-1; cdr3_aa: CATSVNTYNEQFF; cdr3_nt: TGTGCCACCAGTGTAAACACCTACAATGAGCAGTTCTTC
clone_size: .; d_call: TRBD1; v_call: TRBV6-5; j_call: TRBJ1-2; cdr3_aa: CASSRGTGGEDGYTF; cdr3_nt: TGTGCCAGCAGTCGAGGGACAGGGGGCGAGGATGGCTACACCTTC
clone_size: .; d_call: .; v_call: TRBV29-1; j_call: TRBJ2-2; cdr3_aa: CSAEEGLGTGELFF; cdr3_nt: TGCAGCGCGGAGGAGGGGCTGGGCACCGGGGAGCTGTTTTTT
clone_size: .; d_call: TRBD1; v_call: TRBV4-1; j_call: TRBJ1-1; cdr3_aa: CASSQQGGENTEAFF; cdr3_nt: TGCGCCAGCAGCCAACAAGGGGGCGAGAACACTGAAGCTTTCTTT
clone_size: .; d_call: .; v_call: TRBV30; j_call: TRBJ2-3; cdr3_aa: CAWSQSPDTQYF; cdr3_nt: TGTGCCTGGAGTCAGTCCCCAGATACGCAGTATTTT
clone_size: .; d_call: TRBD2; v_call: TRBV20-1; j_call: TRBJ2-1; cdr3_aa: CSASKAGEGDEQFF; cdr3_nt: TGCAGTGCTAGTAAAGCGGGAGAGGGCGATGAGCAGTTCTTC
clone_size: .; d_call: .; v_call: TRBV7-7; j_call: TRBJ2-7; cdr3_aa: CASSSVFGYEQYF; cdr3_nt: TGTGCTAGCAGCTCGGTGTTCGGGTACGAGCAGTACTTC
clone_size: .; d_call: TRBD2; v_call: TRBV27; j_call: TRBJ2-2; cdr3_aa: CASSSGLAGSGELFF; cdr3_nt: TGTGCCAGCAGTTCCGGACTAGCGGGATCCGGGGAGCTGTTTTTT
clone_size: .; d_call: TRBD1; v_call: TRBV19; j_call: TRBJ1-5; cdr3_aa: CASSFYDRGGNQPQHF; cdr3_nt: TGTGCCAGTAGTTTCTACGACAGGGGGGGTAATCAGCCCCAGCATTTT
clone_size: .; d_call: .; v_call: TRBV12-3/TRBV12-4; j_call: TRBJ2-1; cdr3_aa: CASSFGGSEQFF; cdr3_nt: TGTGCCAGCAGTTTCGGCGGCAGTGAGCAGTTCTTC
clone_size: .; d_call: .; v_call: TRBV6-5; j_call: TRBJ1-4; cdr3_aa: CASSTGTMQKLFF; cdr3_nt: TGTGCCAGCAGTACGGGGACAATGCAAAAACTGTTTTTT
clone_size: .; d_call: .; v_call: TRBV6-6; j_call: TRBJ2-7; cdr3_aa: CASSPSRSITYF; cdr3_nt: TGTGCCAGCAGCCCATCGCGTAGTATTACGTACTTC
clone_size: .; d_call: TRBD1; v_call: TRBV12-3/TRBV12-4; j_call: TRBJ2-7; cdr3_aa: CASSRTGSYEQYF; cdr3_nt: TGTGCCAGCAGCAGGACAGGCTCCTACGAGCAGTACTTC
clone_size: .; d_call: TRBD2; v_call: TRBV9; j_call: TRBJ2-7; cdr3_aa: CASSGYSGGRSAGYEQYF; cdr3_nt: TGTGCCAGCAGCGGTTACTCGGGCGGGAGGAGCGCAGGCTACGAGCAGTACTTC
clone_size: few; d_call: .; v_call: TRBV27; j_call: TRBJ1-6; cdr3_aa: CASSRTGDNSPLHF; cdr3_nt: TGTGCCAGCAGCCGAACGGGAGATAATTCACCCCTCCACTTT
clone_size: .; d_call: .; v_call: TRBV4-3; j_call: TRBJ1-5; cdr3_aa: CASSQEADSRPQHF; cdr3_nt: TGCGCCAGCAGCCAAGAGGCGGATTCAAGGCCCCAGCATTTT
clone_size: .; d_call: TRBD1; v_call: TRBV27; j_call: TRBJ1-6; cdr3_aa: CASSLGQGVSPLHF; cdr3_nt: TGTGCCAGCAGTCTGGGACAGGGGGTCTCACCCCTCCACTTT
clone_size: .; d_call: TRBD1; v_call: TRBV7-9; j_call: TRBJ1-1; cdr3_aa: CASSPLQGGTEAFF; cdr3_nt: TGTGCCAGCAGCCCGCTACAGGGGGGCACTGAAGCTTTCTTT
clone_size: few; d_call: .; v_call: TRBV5-4; j_call: TRBJ1-1; cdr3_aa: CASSGGAVNTEAFF; cdr3_nt: TGTGCCAGCAGCGGAGGAGCTGTGAACACTGAAGCTTTCTTT
clone_size: .; d_call: .; v_call: TRBV28; j_call: TRBJ1-1; cdr3_aa: CASSAPGGEEAEAFF; cdr3_nt: TGTGCCAGCAGTGCCCCGGGGGGGGAAGAGGCTGAAGCTTTCTTT
clone_size: .; d_call: .; v_call: TRBV28; j_call: TRBJ1-4; cdr3_aa: CASSSARENEKLFF; cdr3_nt: TGTGCCAGCAGTTCAGCCCGGGAGAATGAAAAACTGTTTTTT
clone_size: medium-sized; d_call: TRBD2; v_call: TRBV7-2; j_call: TRBJ2-3; cdr3_aa: CASSPDAGGTDTQYF; cdr3_nt: TGTGCCAGCAGCCCAGACGCGGGGGGCACAGATACGCAGTATTTT
clone_size: .; d_call: .; v_call: TRBV9; j_call: TRBJ2-7; cdr3_aa: CASSAQPLSYEQYF; cdr3_nt: TGTGCCAGCAGCGCACAGCCTCTCTCCTACGAGCAGTACTTC
clone_size: .; d_call: .; v_call: TRBV7-6; j_call: TRBJ1-3; cdr3_aa: CASSLGAQGGAGNTIYF; cdr3_nt: TGTGCCAGCAGCTTAGGGGCCCAGGGAGGGGCTGGAAACACCATATATTTT
clone_size: .; d_call: .; v_call: TRBV5-5; j_call: TRBJ2-7; cdr3_aa: CASSQTPGQGRSGRYF; cdr3_nt: TGTGCCAGCAGCCAAACGCCGGGACAGGGACGTAGCGGGAGGTACTTC
clone_size: .; d_call: .; v_call: TRBV4-3; j_call: TRBJ1-5; cdr3_aa: CASSPGGRSYSNQPQHF; cdr3_nt: TGCGCCAGCAGCCCCGGGGGACGGAGCTATAGCAATCAGCCCCAGCATTTT
clone_size: .; d_call: .; v_call: TRBV28; j_call: TRBJ1-2; cdr3_aa: CASSLDGAYGYTF; cdr3_nt: TGTGCCAGCAGTTTAGATGGGGCTTATGGCTACACCTTC
clone_size: .; d_call: TRBD1; v_call: TRBV28; j_call: TRBJ1-2; cdr3_aa: CASSFPAGQGRGGYTF; cdr3_nt: TGTGCCAGCAGTTTCCCGGCGGGACAGGGAAGGGGTGGCTACACCTTC
clone_size: .; d_call: TRBD1; v_call: TRBV19; j_call: TRBJ2-7; cdr3_aa: CASSRSTGDYEQYF; cdr3_nt: TGTGCCAGTAGCCGCTCGACAGGGGACTACGAGCAGTACTTC
clone_size: .; d_call: .; v_call: TRBV21-1; j_call: TRBJ1-1; cdr3_aa: CASSKLGGSIEAFF; cdr3_nt: TGTGCCAGCAGCAAACTTGGCGGGTCGATTGAAGCTTTCTTT
clone_size: once; d_call: .; v_call: TRBV14; j_call: TRBJ2-1; cdr3_aa: CASSEGGTSAYKGLEQFF; cdr3_nt: TGTGCCAGCAGCGAGGGGGGGACTTCGGCGTATAAGGGCCTTGAGCAGTTCTTC